The 29 T cell receptor beta chains presented below share a single source sample, sequenced in a study of blood T cell repertoires in COVID-19. Produced via immunoSEQ multiplex PCR; TCRdb's table is partial and in-frame only. The repertoire holds about 400,000 clones, with nearly 90% as singletons. The sequenced sample was PBMCs or T cells enriched from blood (not recorded which). The origin of the receptors is a woman in her 40s with acute COVID-19.

The genes are TRBV4-1 and TRBJ2-1, with 7 bases matching TRBD2. The CDR3 runs 14 residues. V trimming: 2 bases; J trimming: 6 bases; junction bases outside the gene matches: 4. Per the germline V gene, CDR1 is MGHRA and CDR2 is YSYEKL. For the CDR3, the DNA is TGCGCCAGCAGCCAATTTTGGACTAGCAATGAGCAGTTCTTC. As protein: CASSQFWTSNEQFF.

V is TRBV11-2 and J is TRBJ2-1, with D possibly being TRBD1 (6 bases). The CDR3 sequence is 16 residues long. CDR1 is SGHAT and CDR2 is FQNNGV in the germline V gene. V shed 1 base and J shed 4 bases, with 14 bases lying between them. CDR3 region: CASSLVGRGPYNEQFF. The CDR3 DNA sequence: TGTGCCAGCAGCTTAGTCGGCAGGGGTCCTTACAATGAGCAGTTCTTC.

This clone was detected once. J is TRBJ2-7 and V is TRBV3-1 (or the pseudogene TRBV3-2), with D perhaps TRBD1 (6 bases). V was shortened by 4 bases and J by 0 bases, with 13 bases between the two germline ends. This CDR3 contains 15 residues. The V gene's germline CDR1 is LGHDT and CDR2 YNNKEL (reference sequence). CDR3 nucleotide sequence: TGTGCCAGCAGCCTTCCAGGACAGTACTCCTACGAGCAGTACTTC. Protein sequence: CASSLPGQYSYEQYF.

J is TRBJ2-2 and V is TRBV15; D remains unclear. Trimming removed 0 bases at V and 5 bases at J, with 7 bases between. CDR3 length: 14 amino acids. Germline V gene data show CDR1 as LNHNV and CDR2 as YYDKDF (reference sequence). The CDR3 protein is CATSRDGKTGELFF. The CDR3 DNA follows: TGTGCCACCAGCAGAGATGGCAAAACCGGGGAGCTGTTTTTT.

The chain is built from TRBV19 and TRBJ2-7, with D perhaps matching TRBD2 (5 bases). Germline V gene lookup returns CDR1 LNHDA and CDR2 SQIVND (reference sequence). The CDR3 covers 14 residues. Between the trimmed V and J ends, which lost 5 bases and 4 bases, there was a span of 15 bases. CDR3 residues: CASSPRQTGYEQYF. The CDR3 region has the DNA TGTGCCAGTAGTCCCCGCCAAACGGGATACGAGCAGTACTTC.

This clone was detected only once. The CDR3 reads CASSHGTGTPSYEQYF. The CDR3 nucleotides read TGCGCCAGCAGTCACGGCACCGGGACACCCTCCTACGAGCAGTACTTC. This chain joins TRBV5-1 and TRBJ2-7, with a possible D match to TRBD1 (6 bases). Between the trimmed V and J ends, which lost 5 bases and 0 bases, there was a span of 18 bases. The CDR3 is 16 residues long. Germline CDR1 SGHRS, CDR2 YFSETQ. Filled out from reference TRBV5-1 and TRBJ2-7, the complete variable domain reads KAGVTQTPRYLIKTRGQQVTLSCSPISGHRSVSWYQQTPGQGLQFLFEYFSETQRNKGNFPGRFSGRQFSNSRSEMNVSTLELGDSALYLCASSHGTGTPSYEQYFGPGTRLTVT.

As regards this clone: The same CDR3 can be traced to other DNA sequences in this sample. The chain links TRBV5-1 to TRBJ1-4; weak D call: TRBD1 (5 bases). The CDR3 has 15 amino acids. The V gene's germline CDR1 is SGHRS and CDR2 YFSETQ. Trimming cost V 0 bases and J 1 base, with 7 bases left between them. The CDR3 nucleotides are TGCGCCAGCAGCTTGGCCGGGGGAACTAATGAAAAACTGTTTTTT. It is translated as CASSLAGGTNEKLFF.

This clone was picked up one time. V gene TRBV9 combines with J gene TRBJ2-3; a weak D match, TRBD2 (6 bases). Trimming cost V 0 bases and J 8 bases, with 16 bases left between them. The length of the CDR3 is 15 residues. Looked up from germline, CDR1 is SGDLS and CDR2 is YYNGEE. The CDR3 sequence is CASSVEVAAASTQYF. CDR3 sequence (DNA): TGTGCCAGCAGCGTAGAGGTAGCGGCAGCGTCTACGCAGTATTTT.

The rearrangement links TRBV15 to TRBJ2-2; tentative D call: TRBD1 (5 bases). The V and J ends lost 1 base and 4 bases respectively, with 10 bases between them. From germline, CDR1 is LNHNV and CDR2 YYDKDF (reference sequence). This CDR3 spans 15 amino acids. The CDR3 protein is CATSRVQDVTGELFF. The CDR3 DNA follows: TGTGCCACCAGCAGAGTACAGGATGTCACCGGGGAGCTGTTTTTT.

V gene TRBV19 combines with J gene TRBJ2-2; D might be TRBD2 (5 bases). V lost 10 bases to trimming and J lost 0 bases, with 12 bases between them. The CDR3 runs 14 residues. Germline V gene lookup returns CDR1 LNHDA and CDR2 SQIVND (reference sequence). The CDR3 reads CATSRAANTGELFF. The CDR3 DNA reads TGTGCCACCTCGAGGGCTGCGAACACCGGGGAGCTGTTTTTT.

This sequence joins TRBV19 and TRBJ2-3, with no clear D. Germline V gene sequence: CDR1 LNHDA, CDR2 SQIVND (reference sequence). The CDR3 spans 13 residues. The V and J ends lost 7 bases and 4 bases respectively, with 12 bases between them. The CDR3: CASNSRVADTQYF. The CDR3 coding sequence is TGTGCCAGTAATTCTCGGGTGGCAGATACGCAGTATTTT.

The rearrangement joins TRBV9 to TRBJ2-3; D unresolved. V was clipped by 3 bases and J by 4 bases, with 9 bases between them. This CDR3 has 13 amino acids. Germline V gives CDR1 SGDLS, CDR2 YYNGEE. CDR3 coding DNA: TGTGCCAGCAGCGCTCTACCCCCAGATACGCAGTATTTT. Residues: CASSALPPDTQYF.

The chain carries TRBV10-2 and TRBJ2-7; TRBD1 matches at 11 bases. Germline V gene lookup returns CDR1 WSHSY and CDR2 SAAADI. Losses at the gene ends were 6 bases for V and 5 bases for J; bases not matched to a gene: 6. This CDR3 contains 14 residues. In nucleotides, the CDR3 is TGCGCCAGCAGCCTGCCGGGACAGGGGGACGAGCAGTACTTC. The encoded protein is CASSLPGQGDEQYF.

V usage is TRBV11-3 and J usage is TRBJ2-7; D is possibly TRBD1 (5 bases). CDR1 and CDR2 (germline): SGHNT, YENEEA. Trimming cost V 5 bases and J 4 bases, with 12 bases left between them. The CDR3 covers 13 residues. CDR3 in amino acids: CASSPTGSYEQYF. DNA for the CDR3: TGTGCCAGCAGCCCCACAGGTTCGTACGAGCAGTACTTC.

The rearrangement links TRBV5-4 to TRBJ2-5; 7 nucleotides agree with TRBD1. Losses at the gene ends were 0 bases for V and 5 bases for J; bases not matched to a gene: 10. Germline assignment: CDR1 SGHNT and CDR2 YYREEE (reference sequence). The CDR3 totals 16 residues. In nucleotides, the CDR3 is TGTGCCAGCAGCTTGGAGATCGGACAGGCAACGGAGACCCAGTACTTC. Its translation is CASSLEIGQATETQYF.

The chain employs TRBV6-5 and TRBJ1-2; D might be TRBD1 (6 bases). The CDR3 loop spans 15 amino acids. V shed 6 bases and J shed 5 bases, with 19 bases lying between them. Germline assignment: CDR1 MNHEY and CDR2 SVGAGI. The CDR3 sequence is CASSPGGAVTYGYTF. The DNA for the CDR3 is TGTGCCAGCAGCCCGGGGGGGGCCGTGACTTATGGCTACACCTTC.

The rearrangement joins TRBV30 to TRBJ2-7; 8 bases align to TRBD2. The germline V gene encodes CDR1 GTSNPN and CDR2 SVGIG (reference sequence). The length of the CDR3 is 14 residues. V lost 2 bases to trimming and J lost 3 bases; unmatched junction nucleotides: 6. CDR3 nucleotide sequence: TGTGCCTGGAGTTTGGGGACTAGTTTCTACGAGCAGTACTTC. It specifies CAWSLGTSFYEQYF.

The rearrangement uses TRBV5-1 and TRBJ1-1, with 8 bases lining up with TRBD1. Trimming removed 4 bases from V and 0 bases from J; junction bases left unmatched: 8. CDR3 length equals 16 residues. Germline lookup yields CDR1 SGHRS and CDR2 YFSETQ. The CDR3, as DNA: TGCGCCAGCAGCAACATGCTGACAGGGGTGAACACTGAAGCTTTCTTT. This translates into CASSNMLTGVNTEAFF.

The chain joins TRBV3-1 (or the pseudogene TRBV3-2) to TRBJ1-1, with D unresolved. With 0 bases removed from V and 10 bases from J, the gap between germline ends came to 12 bases. This CDR3 spans 13 amino acids. Germline V gives CDR1 LGHDT, CDR2 YNNKEL (reference sequence). CDR3 residues: CASSQDTTIRAFF. The CDR3 DNA is TGTGCCAGCAGCCAAGATACTACAATTAGAGCTTTCTTT.

This clone appeared a single time. The V call is TRBV6-5, the J call TRBJ1-6; TRBD1 agrees at 8 bases. CDR3 size: 12 residues. V lost 7 bases, J lost 9 bases, and 2 bases stayed unmatched. Germline assignment: CDR1 MNHEY and CDR2 SVGAGI. CDR3 amino acids: CASTDRGSPLHF. In nucleotides, the CDR3 is TGTGCCAGCACCGACAGGGGTTCACCCCTCCACTTT.

V and J are TRBV7-9 and TRBJ2-2, with 8 bases lining up with TRBD2. V lost 5 bases, J lost 1 base, and 3 bases stayed unmatched. The CDR3 has 15 amino acids. Per germline, CDR1 SEHNR and CDR2 FQNEAQ (reference sequence). The CDR3 here is CASSQTSENTGELFF. CDR3 bases: TGTGCCAGCAGCCAGACTAGCGAGAACACCGGGGAGCTGTTTTTT.

V gene TRBV20-1 combines with J gene TRBJ2-4; TRBD2 matches 7 bases. The V gene's germline CDR1 is DFQATT and CDR2 SNEGSKA (reference sequence). The V and J ends lost 7 bases and 9 bases, in that order; junction bases with no gene match: 6. This CDR3 region has 11 residues. The CDR3 is CSVGGRSIQYF. The DNA of the CDR3 is TGCAGTGTGGGGGGGAGGAGCATTCAGTACTTC.

V gene TRBV18 combines with J gene TRBJ2-1; 11 nucleotides align to TRBD2. Germline V CDR1 and CDR2: KGHSH, LQKENI. V was pared by 1 base and J by 4 bases, with 12 bases of the junction left unmatched. The CDR3 covers 19 residues. The CDR3 loop reads CASSPRSSGGKNLYNEQFF. CDR3 coding DNA: TGTGCCAGCTCACCACGGTCTAGCGGGGGGAAAAACTTGTACAATGAGCAGTTCTTC.

The V and J genes are TRBV5-4 and TRBJ1-1; 7 bases agree with TRBD1. The CDR3 is 15 residues long. Germline-derived CDR1 and CDR2 are SGHNT and YYREEE (reference sequence). Trimming cost V 7 bases and J 5 bases; bases outside gene matches: 14. The CDR3 DNA reads as TGTGCCAGCCTAGACACGGGGGCAGGGGGGACTGAAGCTTTCTTT. It specifies CASLDTGAGGTEAFF.

The chain couples TRBV30 to TRBJ2-5; 7 bases are a match to TRBD2. The CDR3 runs to 14 residues. The germline V gene has CDR1 GTSNPN and CDR2 SVGIG (reference sequence). J lost 2 bases, V lost 0 bases, and 3 bases had no gene match. The CDR3 is CAWSVGGGQETQYF. In DNA form, the CDR3 reads TGTGCCTGGAGTGTTGGCGGGGGTCAAGAGACCCAGTACTTC.

The chain has TRBV30 and TRBJ2-2; D possibly corresponds to TRBD2 (5 bases). Trimming shortened V by 2 bases and J by 6 bases, and 16 bases separated the two germline ends. This CDR3 comprises 15 residues. Germline CDR1 is GTSNPN and CDR2 is SVGIG (reference sequence). In DNA form, the CDR3 reads TGTGCCTGGAGTTTATTTGGACTGAGCGCCGGGGAGCTGTTTTTT. Residues: CAWSLFGLSAGELFF.

The rearrangement joins TRBV10-2 to TRBJ2-7; the D gene is possibly TRBD2 (7 bases). Germline-derived CDR1 and CDR2 are WSHSY and SAAADI. Trimming stripped 10 bases from V and 3 bases from J, with 13 bases between. The CDR3 is 12 amino acids. CDR3 sequence: CATRGGGYEQYF. In nucleotides, the CDR3 is TGCGCCACCAGAGGGGGGGGCTACGAGCAGTACTTC.

The V gene is TRBV7-8, the J gene TRBJ1-2, with 11 positions matching TRBD1. This CDR3 is built from 15 residues. Germline values: CDR1 SGHVS, CDR2 FQNEAQ. Trimming took 5 bases from V and 3 from J; bases not matched to a gene: 5. DNA for the CDR3: TGTGCCAGCAGCAAGAGGACAGGGGGCGACTATGGCTACACCTTC. Translating gives CASSKRTGGDYGYTF.

This chain connects TRBV5-5 to TRBJ1-1; D gene uncertain. The CDR3 length is 14 residues. Germline-derived CDR1 and CDR2 are SGHKS and YYEKEE (reference sequence). The V and J ends lost 2 bases and 1 base respectively, with 9 bases between them. CDR3 in DNA: TGTGCCAGCAGCTTCCCGATACAGAACACTGAAGCTTTCTTT. It is translated as CASSFPIQNTEAFF.